Listed here are 5 T cell receptor beta chains from one sample, sequenced in a study of cytomegalovirus exposure and HLA in healthy donors. In the PCR, 60 Vbeta and 13 Jbeta primers were used. The protocol was immunoSEQ multiplex PCR, while the TCRdb copy is restricted to in-frame clones and leaves out a portion. Found here are about 170,000 clones, 80% of them singletons; the top ten hold over 2%. Source material: PBMCs. The source of these receptors is a male donor in good health and CMV-seronegative.

The chain's CDR3 is CASSSFQSTDTQYF. The CDR3 nucleotides read TGCGCCAGCAGCTCATTTCAGAGCACAGATACGCAGTATTTT. The V call is TRBV5-1, the J call TRBJ2-3; no clear D gene. Between the trimmed V and J ends, which lost 3 bases and 0 bases, there was a span of 8 bases. Per germline, CDR1 SGHRS and CDR2 YFSETQ. This CDR3 region has 14 residues.

CDR3 in DNA: TGTGCCAGCACCCCGGAGGTTAGCTATGGCTACACCTTC. The encoded protein is CASTPEVSYGYTF. J is TRBJ1-2 and V is TRBV7-9; no firm D call. The CDR3 totals 13 residues. Germline V gene sequence: CDR1 SEHNR, CDR2 FQNEAQ (reference sequence). Trimming left V 7 bases short and J 4 bases short, with 13 bases between.

This chain links TRBV11-2 with TRBJ2-7; perhaps TRBD1 as D (6 bases). The germline V gene encodes CDR1 SGHAT and CDR2 FQNNGV. There are 14 residues in the CDR3. The V end lost 1 base, the J end lost 4 bases, and 11 bases lay between the germline ends. The CDR3 bases are TGTGCCAGCAGCTTAGGTGCCAGGGGTTACGAGCAGTACTTC. It translates to CASSLGARGYEQYF.

The chain has TRBV5-1 and TRBJ1-3; 7 nucleotides match TRBD1. Unmatched junction bases numbered 15, after V lost 4 bases and J lost 2 bases. This CDR3 comprises 18 residues. Germline values: CDR1 SGHRS, CDR2 YFSETQ. The CDR3 reads CASSALTSGQTAGNTIYF. The CDR3 bases are TGCGCCAGCAGCGCCCTAACTTCGGGACAGACCGCTGGAAACACCATATATTTT.

This chain links TRBV29-1 with TRBJ2-3, with a weak D call TRBD1 (5 bases). Germline CDR1 and CDR2: SQVTM and ANQGSEA. The CDR3 consists of 10 residues. The V and J ends lost 7 bases and 11 bases respectively, with 13 bases between them. CDR3 sequence (DNA): TGCAGCGCCAGGGATACGGGGCAGTATTTT. Translating gives CSARDTGQYF.